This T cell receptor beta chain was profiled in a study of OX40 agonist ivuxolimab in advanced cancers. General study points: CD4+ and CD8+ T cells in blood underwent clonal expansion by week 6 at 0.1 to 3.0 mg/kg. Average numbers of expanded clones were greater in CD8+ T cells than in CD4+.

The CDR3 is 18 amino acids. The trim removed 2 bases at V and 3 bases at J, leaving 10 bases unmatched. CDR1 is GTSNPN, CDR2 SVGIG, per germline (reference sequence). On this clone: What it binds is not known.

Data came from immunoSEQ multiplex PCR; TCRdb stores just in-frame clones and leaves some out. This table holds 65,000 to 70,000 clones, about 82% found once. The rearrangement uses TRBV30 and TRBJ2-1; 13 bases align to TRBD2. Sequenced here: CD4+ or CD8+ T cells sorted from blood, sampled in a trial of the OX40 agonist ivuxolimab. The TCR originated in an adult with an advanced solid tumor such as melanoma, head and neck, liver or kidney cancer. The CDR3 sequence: CAWSPRPGLAGLYNEQFF. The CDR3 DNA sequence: TGTGCCTGGAGTCCACGCCCGGGACTAGCGGGACTCTACAATGAGCAGTTCTTC.